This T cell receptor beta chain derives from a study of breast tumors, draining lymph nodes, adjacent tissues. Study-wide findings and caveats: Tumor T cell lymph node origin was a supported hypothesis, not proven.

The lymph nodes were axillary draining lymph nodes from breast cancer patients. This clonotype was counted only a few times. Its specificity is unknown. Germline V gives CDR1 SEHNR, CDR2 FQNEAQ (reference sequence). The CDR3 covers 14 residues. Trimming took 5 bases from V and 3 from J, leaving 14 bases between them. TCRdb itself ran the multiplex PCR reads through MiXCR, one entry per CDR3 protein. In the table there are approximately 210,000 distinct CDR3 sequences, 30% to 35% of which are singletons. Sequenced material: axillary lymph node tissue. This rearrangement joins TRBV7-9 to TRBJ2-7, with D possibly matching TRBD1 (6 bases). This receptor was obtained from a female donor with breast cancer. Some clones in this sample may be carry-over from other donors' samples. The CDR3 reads CASSAGTIYYEQYF. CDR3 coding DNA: TGTGCCAGCAGCGCCGGGACAATATACTACGAGCAGTACTTC.